Below are 20 T cell receptor beta chains sequenced from a single sample in a study of vaccination and CD4 T cells after COVID-19. These receptors have no identified antigens. Cultured CD4+ T cell DNA was sequenced using the Oncomine TCR Beta short-read assay. TCRdb reanalysed the PCR reads using MiXCR and keeps one entry per CDR3 protein. The sample lists more than 20,000 distinct CDR3 sequences; less than 45% were seen once. Described time point: late sampling 161 to 241 days after vaccination in three convalescent patients. Treatment of the sample: approximately nine-day PBMC culture with coronavirus spike peptide pools or control peptides (ViraFEST assay). Material: CD4+ T cells from blood, cultured in vitro, obtained about 7 months after SARS-CoV-2 vaccination. The receptors derive from a human donor who had recovered from COVID-19.

This clonotype showed up just once. CDR3 loop: CASSRTGQGETQYF. The DNA for the CDR3 is TGCGCCAGCAGCAGGACGGGACAGGGAGAGACCCAGTACTTC. The chain links TRBV5-1 to TRBJ2-5, with TRBD1 identical over 9 bases. The CDR3 runs 14 residues. Per the germline V gene, CDR1 is SGHRS and CDR2 is YFSETQ. J lost 4 bases, V lost 4 bases, and 5 bases had no gene match.

By sample fraction, this clonotype is medium-sized. The chain uses TRBV7-9 and TRBJ1-1; TRBD1 is a possible D gene (5 bases). The germline CDR1 and CDR2 sequences are SEHNR and FQNEAQ (reference sequence). CDR3 length equals 14 residues. Deletions cut 3 bases from V and 1 base from J, with 9 bases between. DNA of the CDR3: TGTGCCAGCAGCTTTGAGGGGAGGAACACTGAAGCTTTCTTT. Translated, it gives CASSFEGRNTEAFF.

The V and J genes are TRBV20-1 and TRBJ2-6; D gene ambiguous. The V gene's germline CDR1 is DFQATT and CDR2 SNEGSKA (reference sequence). Trimming stripped 2 bases from V and 4 bases from J, with 6 bases between. The CDR3 is 13 residues long. CDR3 protein: CSARRTGANVLTF. CDR3 nucleotides: TGCAGTGCTAGAAGGACCGGGGCCAACGTCCTGACTTTC.

The chain couples TRBV2 to TRBJ1-6; weak D call: TRBD1 (5 bases). V gave up 3 bases and J gave up 8 bases, with 14 bases separating them. CDR1 SNHLY and CDR2 FYNNEI come from the germline V gene. This CDR3 spans 15 amino acids. Written as DNA, the CDR3 is TGTGCCAGCAGTGAGTCGGGGGTCTTCGATTCACCCCTCCACTTT. Its protein is CASSESGVFDSPLHF.

This clonotype has a handful of counts. The chain links TRBV7-9 to TRBJ2-3; 8 positions match TRBD2. This CDR3 is built from 15 residues. Germline lookup yields CDR1 SEHNR and CDR2 FQNEAQ (reference sequence). Trimming removed 5 bases from V and 2 bases from J; junction bases left unmatched: 6. CDR3 nucleotide sequence: TGTGCCAGCAGCCGAACAGCGGGAGCCACAGATACGCAGTATTTT. Translation: CASSRTAGATDTQYF.

This clonotype was observed a few times. The chain uses TRBV28 and TRBJ2-1; TRBD1 agrees at 8 bases. The germline CDR1 and CDR2 sequences are MDHEN and SYDVKM. The CDR3 length is 16 residues. Unmatched junction bases numbered 9, after V lost 6 bases and J lost 2 bases. As DNA, the CDR3 is TGTGCCAGCAGAGAACACAGGGGGGACACCTACAATGAGCAGTTCTTC. This gives the protein CASREHRGDTYNEQFF. Looking up the rest from reference TRBV28 and TRBJ2-1 gives the full variable domain: DVKVTQSSRYLVKRTGEKVFLECVQDMDHENMFWYRQDPGLGLRLIYFSYDVKMKEKGDIPEGYSVSREKKERFSLILESASTNQTSMYLCASREHRGDTYNEQFFGPGTRLTVL.

This clonotype is labeled as medium-sized (0.01 to 0.1%). V and J are TRBV27 and TRBJ2-5; D not certain. Germline CDR1 MNHEY, CDR2 SMNVEV (reference sequence). V shed 3 bases and J shed 2 bases, with 7 bases lying between them. The CDR3 consists of 13 residues. This CDR3 reads CASSFRGQETQYF. For the CDR3, the DNA is TGTGCCAGCAGTTTTCGCGGTCAAGAGACCCAGTACTTC.

V is TRBV10-3 and J is TRBJ2-2; D is uncertain. This CDR3 comprises 13 residues. CDR1 is ENHRY, CDR2 SYGVKD, per germline. Deletions cut 9 bases from V and 8 bases from J, with 16 bases between. In DNA form, the CDR3 reads TGTGCCATAACGGGCCCCGGGTTTGGGGAGCTGTTTTTT. Protein product: CAITGPGFGELFF.

J is TRBJ1-5 and V is TRBV6-1; 7 bases are a match to TRBD1. The V segment lost 6 bases and the J segment 6 bases; nucleotides outside the gene matches: 14. The CDR3 length is 16 residues. Germline CDR1 is MNHNS and CDR2 is SASEGT. This CDR3 is CASRAQGSAASQPQHF. Written as DNA, the CDR3 is TGTGCCAGCAGAGCACAGGGGTCCGCAGCCAGTCAGCCCCAGCATTTT.

V usage is TRBV5-4 and J usage is TRBJ1-1; 9 nucleotides align to TRBD1. V lost 4 bases to trimming and J lost 1 base; unmatched junction nucleotides: 8. The CDR3 has 16 residues. The germline V gene encodes CDR1 SGHNT and CDR2 YYREEE (reference sequence). The CDR3 DNA is TGTGCCAGCAGCCTAGCGGGACAGGGATCGAACACTGAAGCTTTCTTT. Translating gives CASSLAGQGSNTEAFF.

V is TRBV20-1 and J is TRBJ2-1; D perhaps matches TRBD2 (6 bases). The CDR3 extends over 15 amino acids. V was clipped by 5 bases and J by 2 bases, with 16 bases between them. The germline V gene has CDR1 DFQATT and CDR2 SNEGSKA (reference sequence). The CDR3 DNA follows: TGCAGTGCTCCCGGACTATCTCCGCCCTACAATGAGCAGTTCTTC. This gives the protein CSAPGLSPPYNEQFF.

The chain links TRBV27 to TRBJ2-7, with 8 bases identical to TRBD2. Germline trimming cut 3 bases from V and 2 bases from J; bases unmatched to any gene: 12. The germline V gene encodes CDR1 MNHEY and CDR2 SMNVEV (reference sequence). The CDR3 runs to 17 residues. CDR3 DNA sequence: TGTGCCAGCAGTTTTCGCGCCTCGGGACTAGTAACCTACGAGCAGTACTTC. This translates into CASSFRASGLVTYEQYF.

This clonotype has a handful of counts. This sequence joins TRBV7-2 and TRBJ2-7; 12 bases are a match to TRBD2. Germline lookup yields CDR1 SGHTA and CDR2 FQGNSA. CDR3 size: 15 residues. Trimming at V came to 1 base and at J to 4 bases, leaving 2 bases not matched to a gene. CDR3 region: CASSLGTSGMYEQYF. CDR3 DNA: TGTGCCAGCAGCTTAGGGACTAGCGGGATGTACGAGCAGTACTTC.

This clonotype showed up just a few times. V and J are TRBV7-2 and TRBJ2-7; 9 bases fit TRBD1. The CDR3 spans 14 residues. Trimming removed 5 bases from V and 6 bases from J; junction bases left unmatched: 8. Germline lookup yields CDR1 SGHTA and CDR2 FQGNSA. The CDR3 DNA sequence: TGTGCCAGCAGCGGCCGGGACAGGGTCAGCGAGCAGTACTTC. Translated, it gives CASSGRDRVSEQYF.

This clonotype has a handful of counts. V usage is TRBV7-9 and J usage is TRBJ1-1; 7 bases agree with TRBD1. Germline V gene lookup returns CDR1 SEHNR and CDR2 FQNEAQ (reference sequence). The junction had 8 bases not matched to a gene; V was cut back by 2 bases and J by 5 bases. The CDR3 extends over 15 amino acids. CDR3 protein: CASSLPPRGGTEAFF. DNA for the CDR3: TGTGCCAGCAGCTTACCGCCCAGGGGGGGGACTGAAGCTTTCTTT.

The CDR3 protein is CASSLLAAEQYF. The DNA of the CDR3 is TGTGCCAGCAGTTTACTAGCTGCCGAGCAGTACTTC. The chain couples TRBV28 to TRBJ2-7, with a weak D call TRBD2 (5 bases). V was clipped by 2 bases and J by 6 bases, with 8 bases between them. The germline gives CDR1 MDHEN, CDR2 SYDVKM. The CDR3 is made up of 12 amino acids.

V and J are TRBV14 and TRBJ1-6; D perhaps matches TRBD1 (6 bases). Between the trimmed V and J ends, which lost 4 bases and 8 bases, there was a span of 15 bases. This CDR3 is 15 amino acids long. Germline V gene data show CDR1 as SGHDN and CDR2 as FVKESK. In DNA form, the CDR3 reads TGTGCCAGCAGCCGCCAACAGGGAGATCATTCACCCCTCCACTTT. Its protein is CASSRQQGDHSPLHF.

This clonotype came up a few times. The CDR3 bases are TGCAGTGCCCCAAAGGCAGGCAATGAGCAGTTCTTC. Protein sequence: CSAPKAGNEQFF. The chain recombines TRBV20-1 with TRBJ2-1; D is ambiguous. Trimming removed 6 bases at V and 6 bases at J, with 12 bases between. CDR1 is DFQATT and CDR2 is SNEGSKA in the germline V gene (reference sequence). The CDR3 is 12 residues long.

By share, this clonotype counts as medium-sized (0.01 to 0.1%). The chain is built from TRBV7-3 and TRBJ1-2; D gene unclear. The CDR3 is 15 residues long. Germline V CDR1 and CDR2: SGHTA, FQGTGA. With 1 base removed from V and 3 bases from J, the gap between germline ends came to 12 bases. CDR3 amino acids: CASSLRAEEDYGYTF. The CDR3 DNA is TGTGCCAGCAGCTTAAGGGCCGAAGAAGACTATGGCTACACCTTC. Combining the CDR3 with reference TRBV7-3 and TRBJ1-2 gives the whole variable domain GAGVSQTPSNKVTEKGKYVELRCDPISGHTALYWYRQSLGQGPEFLIYFQGTGAADDSGLPNDRFFAVRPEGSVSTLKIQRTERGDSAVYLCASSLRAEEDYGYTFGSGTRLTVV.

The genes are TRBV20-1 and TRBJ2-1; 7 bases are a match to TRBD2. Germline CDR1 and CDR2: DFQATT and SNEGSKA (reference sequence). J was trimmed by 5 bases and V by 1 base; bases with no gene match: 5. The length of the CDR3 is 14 residues. As DNA, the CDR3 is TGCAGTGCTAGAGGGGGGAGCGGGGACAATGAGCAGTTCTTC. It is translated as CSARGGSGDNEQFF.